These 22 T cell receptor beta chains came from one sample sequenced in a study of shared clonotypes between healthy human individuals. This table comes from immunoSEQ multiplex PCR, and its TCRdb copy is limited to in-frame clones, with some not included. This sample has some 2.1 million clones, with about 95% found just once. Naive CD8 cells lacked CD45RO, underwent positive selection for CCR7 and left out terminally differentiated effector memory CD45RA+ cells. Material for sequencing was naive CD8+ T cells sorted from blood. Receptor source: a man between 18 and 29 years old in good health.

The CDR3 sequence is CASSDPTDSNQPQHF. CDR3 coding DNA: TGTGCCAGCAGTGATCCGACAGATAGCAATCAGCCCCAGCATTTT. The chain is built from TRBV2 and TRBJ1-5, with a weak D call TRBD1 (5 bases). Trimming pared 3 bases from V and 0 bases from J, leaving 9 bases between. Looked up from germline, CDR1 is SNHLY and CDR2 is FYNNEI. There are 15 residues in the CDR3.

The genes are TRBV29-1 and TRBJ1-2; D is uncertain. The length of the CDR3 is 12 residues. Germline lookup yields CDR1 SQVTM and CDR2 ANQGSEA. Trimming removed 3 bases at V and 4 bases at J, with 9 bases between. The CDR3 loop reads CSVEGSSYGYTF. Written as DNA, the CDR3 is TGCAGCGTTGAGGGCAGCTCCTATGGCTACACCTTC.

Details on this clone: In the same sample, other DNA sequences code for this CDR3. The V call is TRBV9, the J call TRBJ1-1; the D gene is possibly TRBD1 (6 bases). The CDR3 has 12 amino acids. V shed 5 bases and J shed 4 bases, with 9 bases lying between them. Germline CDR1 SGDLS, CDR2 YYNGEE. CDR3 sequence: CASSRGGTEAFF. The CDR3 nucleotides are TGTGCCAGCAGTAGAGGGGGCACTGAAGCTTTCTTT. Drawing the rest from reference TRBV9 and TRBJ1-1, the complete variable domain is DSGVTQTPKHLITATGQRVTLRCSPRSGDLSVYWYQQSLDQGLQFLIQYYNGEERAKGNILERFSAQQFPDLHSELNLSSLELGDSALYFCASSRGGTEAFFGQGTRLTVV.

In regard to this clone: This sample includes further DNA sequences coding for the same CDR3. The chain has TRBV28 and TRBJ1-1; D remains unclear. Trimming took 2 bases from V and 3 from J, leaving 7 bases between them. The CDR3 sequence is 13 residues long. Germline CDR1 is MDHEN and CDR2 is SYDVKM. DNA of the CDR3: TGTGCCAGCAGTTTACGCGGTTACACTGAAGCTTTCTTT. This translates into CASSLRGYTEAFF.

The rearrangement links TRBV30 to TRBJ2-5; D is perhaps TRBD2 (5 bases). The DNA end is more similar to TRBJ2-7, so the J call may be wrong. The length of the CDR3 is 16 residues. Germline V gives CDR1 GTSNPN, CDR2 SVGIG (reference sequence). CDR3 sequence (DNA): TGTGCCTGGAGTGTAAACCCTAGCCCTAGCTCCTACGAGCAGTACTTC. This encodes CAWSVNPSPSSYEQYF.

This chain links TRBV6-6 with TRBJ1-4; D possibly corresponds to TRBD1 (6 bases). This CDR3 has 14 residues. From germline, CDR1 is MNHNY and CDR2 SVGAGI (reference sequence). V was clipped by 6 bases and J by 8 bases, with 16 bases between them. Here the CDR3 reads CASSQTGPGEKLFF. CDR3 DNA: TGTGCCAGCAGCCAGACAGGTCCCGGGGAAAAACTGTTTTTT.

Details on this clone: Other DNA sequences from this sample encode an identical CDR3 as well. The chain has TRBV13 and TRBJ2-7, with a possible D match to TRBD2 (6 bases). The CDR3 spans 11 residues. The germline V gene has CDR1 PRHDT and CDR2 FYEKMQ (reference sequence). V was trimmed by 3 bases and J by 7 bases, leaving 7 bases between them. This chain's CDR3 is CASSFGGEQYF. Here the CDR3 DNA reads TGTGCCAGCAGCTTTGGGGGGGAGCAGTACTTC.

The table lists this clone with a count of one. The chain couples TRBV11-3 to TRBJ2-2, with D uncertain. Germline-derived CDR1 and CDR2 are SGHNT and YENEEA. The CDR3 covers 14 residues. Trimming removed 3 bases from V and 7 bases from J, with 12 bases in between. CDR3 protein: CASSLPEDGGELFF. In DNA, the CDR3 is TGTGCCAGCAGCTTGCCTGAGGATGGCGGGGAGCTGTTTTTT.

The chain employs TRBV19 and TRBJ2-1, with D tentatively TRBD1 (6 bases). Germline lookup yields CDR1 LNHDA and CDR2 SQIVND (reference sequence). Trimming stripped 5 bases from V and 2 bases from J, with 13 bases between. The CDR3 is 15 residues long. CDR3 protein: CASSHRAAPYNEQFF. CDR3 coding DNA: TGTGCCAGTAGTCACAGGGCAGCCCCCTACAATGAGCAGTTCTTC.

The chain recombines TRBV2 with TRBJ1-6; no definite D call. Trimming left V 5 bases short and J 6 bases short, with 5 bases between. The germline V gene has CDR1 SNHLY and CDR2 FYNNEI. The CDR3 has 12 amino acids. The CDR3 DNA sequence: TGTGCCAGCAGTCCTGCTAATTCACCCCTCCACTTT. It specifies CASSPANSPLHF.

The chain combines TRBV4-3 with TRBJ1-6; D gene unclear. This CDR3 has 15 residues. Germline CDR1 reads LGHNA; CDR2 reads YSLEER. Between the trimmed V and J ends, which lost 0 bases and 8 bases, there was a span of 11 bases. Here the CDR3 DNA reads TGCGCCAGCAGCCAAGATAGCGGGTATGATTCACCCCTCCACTTT. Its protein is CASSQDSGYDSPLHF.

The chain has TRBV28 and TRBJ2-7, with D perhaps TRBD1 (8 bases). V was cut by 7 bases and J by 4 bases, with 23 bases left in between. The CDR3 contains 16 residues. Germline-derived CDR1 and CDR2 are MDHEN and SYDVKM. The CDR3 is CASTPWGGQGAYEQYF. The CDR3 DNA follows: TGTGCCAGCACCCCCTGGGGAGGGCAGGGGGCTTACGAGCAGTACTTC.

The chain employs TRBV7-2 and TRBJ2-5; 8 nucleotides align to TRBD2. The germline CDR1 and CDR2 sequences are SGHTA and FQGNSA. CDR3 length: 14 amino acids. V lost 3 bases and J lost 4; bases outside the gene matches: 4. In nucleotides, the CDR3 is TGTGCCAGCAGCTTTTTCCGGGAGGGAGAGACCCAGTACTTC. Amino acid sequence: CASSFFREGETQYF.

The chain is built from TRBV7-9 and TRBJ1-2, with a possible D match to TRBD1 (6 bases). Germline V lookup: CDR1 SEHNR, CDR2 FQNEAQ (reference sequence). Deletions cut 0 bases from V and 4 bases from J, with 9 bases between. The CDR3 spans 14 residues. In DNA, the CDR3 is TGTGCCAGCAGCTTAGCGCCAGGGGTCTATGGCTACACCTTC. Its protein is CASSLAPGVYGYTF.

Comment on this clone: Other DNA sequences within the sample encode an identical CDR3. The gene calls are TRBV27 and TRBJ2-1; either TRBD1 or TRBD2 may supply D (5 bases each). The V and J ends lost 2 bases and 2 bases respectively, with 10 bases between them. This CDR3 is 15 amino acids long. Germline loops: CDR1 MNHEY, CDR2 SMNVEV (reference sequence). CDR3: CASSLGGDTYNEQFF. Here the CDR3 DNA reads TGTGCCAGCAGTTTAGGGGGAGACACCTACAATGAGCAGTTCTTC.

The CDR3 protein is CASEQATEAFF. The CDR3 DNA is TGTGCCAGCGAGCAAGCCACTGAAGCTTTCTTT. The J gene is TRBJ1-1, the V gene TRBV19; D uncertain. Between the trimmed V and J ends, which lost 9 bases and 4 bases, there was a span of 9 bases. The CDR3 sequence is 11 residues long. Per the germline V gene, CDR1 is LNHDA and CDR2 is SQIVND (reference sequence). The variable domain in full, with the rest retrieved from reference TRBV19 and TRBJ1-1, is DGGITQSPKYLFRKEGQNVTLSCEQNLNHDAMYWYRQDPGQGLRLIYYSQIVNDFQKGDIAEGYSVSREKKESFPLTVTSAQKNPTAFYLCASEQATEAFFGQGTRLTVV.

In its sample, this clone was seen a few times. The J gene is TRBJ2-5, the V gene TRBV29-1, with D possibly being TRBD1 (6 bases). Germline V lookup: CDR1 SQVTM, CDR2 ANQGSEA. With 5 bases removed from V and 1 base from J, the gap between germline ends came to 11 bases. This CDR3 is built from 13 residues. The CDR3 spells CSVPGVLQETQYF. The CDR3 DNA reads TGCAGCGTTCCAGGGGTCCTCCAAGAGACCCAGTACTTC. Full variable domain (missing parts from reference TRBV29-1 and TRBJ2-5): SAVISQKPSRDICQRGTSLTIQCQVDSQVTMMFWYRQQPGQSLTLIATANQGSEATYESGFVIDKFPISRPNLTFSTLTVSNMSPEDSSIYLCSVPGVLQETQYFGPGTRLLVL.

The V call is TRBV4-1, the J call TRBJ1-2; D not certain. The CDR3 has 14 amino acids. Germline V CDR1 and CDR2: MGHRA, YSYEKL. With 6 bases removed from V and 5 bases from J, the gap between germline ends came to 16 bases. The CDR3 reads CASSLTGADYGYTF. Written as DNA, the CDR3 is TGCGCCAGCAGTCTCACGGGCGCCGATTATGGCTACACCTTC.

The gene calls are TRBV11-2 and TRBJ2-7; 8 bases map to TRBD2. Losses at the gene ends were 5 bases for V and 3 bases for J; bases not matched to a gene: 12. The CDR3 covers 16 residues. Germline V lookup: CDR1 SGHAT, CDR2 FQNNGV. The CDR3 is CASSPPGGGVFYEQYF. For the CDR3, the DNA is TGTGCCAGCAGCCCCCCCGGGGGGGGCGTTTTCTACGAGCAGTACTTC.

In its sample, this clone was seen a few times. The V call is TRBV4-1, the J call TRBJ2-7, with 9 bases aligning to TRBD2. Unmatched junction bases numbered 9, after V lost 1 base and J lost 2 bases. The germline V gene has CDR1 MGHRA and CDR2 YSYEKL. CDR3 size: 17 residues. CDR3 in amino acids: CASSQVSLAGSPYEQYF. The CDR3 nucleotides are TGCGCCAGCAGCCAAGTATCCCTAGCGGGATCCCCCTACGAGCAGTACTTC.

This chain connects TRBV27 to TRBJ2-1; no firm D call. Trimming took off 6 bases at V and 0 bases at J, with 12 bases between the two ends. The CDR3 has 15 amino acids. Germline CDR1 and CDR2: MNHEY and SMNVEV (reference sequence). The CDR3 loop is CASRSHQSSYNEQFF. The CDR3 coding sequence is TGTGCCAGCAGATCCCATCAGAGCTCCTACAATGAGCAGTTCTTC.

The J gene is TRBJ2-5, the V gene TRBV5-4; 12 nucleotides line up with TRBD2. V was clipped by 8 bases and J by 5 bases; unmatched bases: 4. CDR3 length: 13 residues. CDR1 and CDR2 from the germline V gene are SGHNT and YYREEE (reference sequence). The CDR3 protein is CASGLAGLETQYF. The CDR3 DNA follows: TGTGCCAGTGGACTAGCGGGATTGGAGACCCAGTACTTC. Full variable domain (rest looked up from reference TRBV5-4 and TRBJ2-5): ETGVTQSPTHLIKTRGQQVTLRCSSQSGHNTVSWYQQALGQGPQFIFQYYREEENGRGNFPPRFSGLQFPNYSSELNVNALELDDSALYLCASGLAGLETQYFGPGTRLLVL.